The rows below give T cell receptor beta chains drawn from one sample of a study of cytotoxic CD8 clonotypes in ibrutinib-treated CLL. TCRdb's copy holds only in-frame clones and misses some; the assay was immunoSEQ multiplex PCR. This table holds 110,000 to 150,000 clones, roughly 76% found once. Sequenced here: PBMCs, sampled after 24 months of ibrutinib treatment. The receptor source for this set is a human donor with chronic lymphocytic leukemia. The CDR3 runs from the conserved cysteine through the conserved F or W. Each record gives: clone size, D gene, J gene, V gene, CDR3 protein, CDR3 DNA. The D gene is left open where the match is weak. Part of the rows lack a size; the others show once, few, many or a class for expanded clones.

clone size: few; D gene: .; J gene: TRBJ1-3; V gene: TRBV5-1; CDR3 protein: CASSLGASSGNTIYF; CDR3 DNA: TGCGCCAGCAGCTTAGGTGCTAGCTCTGGAAACACCATATATTTT
clone size: .; D gene: .; J gene: TRBJ2-7; V gene: TRBV28; CDR3 protein: CATEDGPRREQYF; CDR3 DNA: TGTGCCACCGAGGACGGGCCCCGCCGGGAGCAGTACTTC
clone size: .; D gene: .; J gene: TRBJ2-5; V gene: TRBV7-6; CDR3 protein: CASSPRLETQYF; CDR3 DNA: TGTGCCAGCAGCCCCAGACTGGAGACCCAGTACTTC
clone size: .; D gene: .; J gene: TRBJ2-3; V gene: TRBV4-2; CDR3 protein: CASSQGGWDTQYF; CDR3 DNA: TGTGCCAGCAGCCAAGGCGGCTGGGATACGCAGTATTTT
clone size: .; D gene: .; J gene: TRBJ1-5; V gene: TRBV7-2; CDR3 protein: CASSLRANSNQPQHF; CDR3 DNA: TGTGCCAGCAGCCTCCGGGCAAATAGCAATCAGCCCCAGCATTTT
clone size: once; D gene: .; J gene: TRBJ2-5; V gene: TRBV5-5; CDR3 protein: CASTPGAGQETQYF; CDR3 DNA: TGTGCCAGCACCCCCGGGGCAGGACAAGAGACCCAGTACTTC
clone size: few; D gene: .; J gene: TRBJ1-1; V gene: TRBV11-3; CDR3 protein: CASSQGSRTEAFF; CDR3 DNA: TGTGCCAGCAGCCAAGGCAGCCGGACTGAAGCTTTCTTT
clone size: .; D gene: .; J gene: TRBJ2-4; V gene: TRBV27; CDR3 protein: CASSLSALGFLAKNIQYF; CDR3 DNA: TGTGCCAGCAGTTTATCGGCCCTTGGGTTCCTAGCCAAAAACATTCAGTACTTC
clone size: .; D gene: .; J gene: TRBJ1-6; V gene: TRBV25-1; CDR3 protein: CASSDEGTWRSPLHF; CDR3 DNA: TGTGCCAGCAGTGATGAGGGGACATGGAGGTCACCCCTCCACTTT
clone size: .; D gene: TRBD2; J gene: TRBJ2-5; V gene: TRBV5-1; CDR3 protein: CASRGTSVSPRETQYF; CDR3 DNA: TGCGCCAGCAGGGGGACTAGCGTATCACCGAGGGAGACCCAGTACTTC
clone size: .; D gene: TRBD1; J gene: TRBJ2-7; V gene: TRBV5-1; CDR3 protein: CASSKTGTAYEQYF; CDR3 DNA: TGCGCCAGCAGCAAAACCGGGACAGCCTACGAGCAGTACTTC
clone size: .; D gene: .; J gene: TRBJ2-7; V gene: TRBV5-1; CDR3 protein: CASRTDSTSYEQYF; CDR3 DNA: TGCGCCAGCCGCACGGACAGTACTTCCTACGAGCAGTACTTC
clone size: .; D gene: TRBD1; J gene: TRBJ2-7; V gene: TRBV9; CDR3 protein: CASAHGSTGALGEQYF; CDR3 DNA: TGTGCCAGCGCCCACGGCTCGACAGGGGCCCTGGGCGAGCAGTACTTC
clone size: .; D gene: .; J gene: TRBJ2-5; V gene: TRBV5-4; CDR3 protein: CASSWLGVRRGETQYF; CDR3 DNA: TGTGCCAGCAGCTGGCTGGGGGTCAGACGTGGGGAGACCCAGTACTTC
clone size: once; D gene: TRBD2; J gene: TRBJ2-5; V gene: TRBV7-2; CDR3 protein: CASRAGLAGETQYF; CDR3 DNA: TGTGCCAGCAGAGCGGGACTAGCGGGGGAGACCCAGTACTTC
clone size: few; D gene: .; J gene: TRBJ2-4; V gene: TRBV25-1; CDR3 protein: CASSFHTRDIQYF; CDR3 DNA: TGTGCCAGCAGCTTCCACACGAGGGACATTCAGTACTTC
clone size: .; D gene: .; J gene: TRBJ2-7; V gene: TRBV27; CDR3 protein: CASSKTGTYYEQYF; CDR3 DNA: TGTGCCAGCAGCAAAACCGGGACATACTACGAGCAGTACTTC
clone size: .; D gene: .; J gene: TRBJ2-7; V gene: TRBV6-1; CDR3 protein: CATRDWVTYEQYF; CDR3 DNA: TGTGCCACTAGGGACTGGGTTACCTACGAGCAGTACTTC
clone size: many; D gene: TRBD1; J gene: TRBJ1-6; V gene: TRBV7-9; CDR3 protein: CASSPGGARGNSPLHF; CDR3 DNA: TGTGCCAGCAGCCCCGGAGGGGCCAGGGGGAATTCACCCCTCCACTTT
clone size: .; D gene: TRBD1; J gene: TRBJ1-2; V gene: TRBV28; CDR3 protein: CASSPPTTGTPYGYTF; CDR3 DNA: TGTGCCAGCAGTCCCCCAACGACAGGGACTCCCTATGGCTACACCTTC
clone size: .; D gene: TRBD2; J gene: TRBJ2-3; V gene: TRBV10-3; CDR3 protein: CAISGPLGSGGRDTDTQYF; CDR3 DNA: TGTGCCATCAGTGGCCCACTAGGTAGCGGGGGGCGGGACACAGATACGCAGTATTTT
clone size: .; D gene: TRBD2; J gene: TRBJ2-2; V gene: TRBV6-6; CDR3 protein: CASRTSGKNTGELFF; CDR3 DNA: TGTGCCAGCAGGACTAGCGGGAAGAACACCGGGGAGCTGTTTTTT
clone size: .; D gene: TRBD1; J gene: TRBJ1-2; V gene: TRBV6-5; CDR3 protein: CASSTGARANYGYTF; CDR3 DNA: TGTGCCAGCAGCACAGGGGCTAGAGCTAACTATGGCTACACCTTC
clone size: .; D gene: TRBD2; J gene: TRBJ2-5; V gene: TRBV30; CDR3 protein: CAWSAPGTRGETQYF; CDR3 DNA: TGTGCCTGGAGTGCCCCCGGGACTAGGGGGGAGACCCAGTACTTC
clone size: few; D gene: TRBD1; J gene: TRBJ1-1; V gene: TRBV29-1; CDR3 protein: CSVSDRRTEAFF; CDR3 DNA: TGCAGCGTTTCGGACAGGAGGACTGAAGCTTTCTTT
clone size: few; D gene: .; J gene: TRBJ1-4; V gene: TRBV25-1; CDR3 protein: CASSLVGKLFF; CDR3 DNA: TGTGCCAGCAGTTTGGTTGGAAAACTGTTTTTT
clone size: once; D gene: TRBD2; J gene: TRBJ2-2; V gene: TRBV12-5; CDR3 protein: CASGLVYGAGVTGELFF; CDR3 DNA: TGTGCTAGTGGTTTGGTATATGGAGCGGGGGTCACCGGGGAGCTGTTTTTT
clone size: .; D gene: TRBD1; J gene: TRBJ1-1; V gene: TRBV30; CDR3 protein: CARDQGADEAFF; CDR3 DNA: TGTGCCAGAGATCAGGGGGCGGATGAAGCTTTCTTT
clone size: .; D gene: TRBD1; J gene: TRBJ2-7; V gene: TRBV18; CDR3 protein: CASSPPWAGGHEQYF; CDR3 DNA: TGTGCCAGCTCACCACCGTGGGCAGGGGGCCACGAGCAGTACTTC
clone size: .; D gene: TRBD2; J gene: TRBJ2-4; V gene: TRBV5-1; CDR3 protein: CASSAGGAKNIQYF; CDR3 DNA: TGCGCCAGCAGCGCGGGAGGGGCCAAAAACATTCAGTACTTC
clone size: .; D gene: .; J gene: TRBJ1-1; V gene: TRBV7-9; CDR3 protein: CASSLEQGPLMNTEAFF; CDR3 DNA: TGTGCCAGCAGCTTAGAACAGGGACCTTTGATGAACACTGAAGCTTTCTTT
clone size: .; D gene: TRBD2; J gene: TRBJ2-7; V gene: TRBV11-2; CDR3 protein: CASTRGGLIYEQYF; CDR3 DNA: TGTGCCAGCACCCGGGGGGGCCTCATTTACGAGCAGTACTTC
clone size: .; D gene: TRBD2; J gene: TRBJ2-1; V gene: TRBV30; CDR3 protein: CAWRASGANEQFF; CDR3 DNA: TGTGCCTGGAGGGCTAGCGGGGCCAATGAGCAGTTCTTC
clone size: .; D gene: .; J gene: TRBJ2-2; V gene: TRBV5-1; CDR3 protein: CASSPQGSPGTGELFF; CDR3 DNA: TGCGCCAGCAGCCCTCAAGGGTCCCCGGGGACCGGGGAGCTGTTTTTT
clone size: .; D gene: TRBD1; J gene: TRBJ2-6; V gene: TRBV7-9; CDR3 protein: CASSFSGGDRASGANVLTF; CDR3 DNA: TGTGCCAGCAGCTTCTCCGGCGGGGACAGGGCTTCTGGGGCCAACGTCCTGACTTTC
clone size: .; D gene: .; J gene: TRBJ2-1; V gene: TRBV5-6; CDR3 protein: CASSLVPDQYNEQFF; CDR3 DNA: TGTGCCAGCAGCTTGGTTCCAGACCAATACAATGAGCAGTTCTTC
clone size: .; D gene: TRBD2; J gene: TRBJ2-3; V gene: TRBV28; CDR3 protein: CASSSAGGPLTDTQYF; CDR3 DNA: TGTGCCAGCAGTTCAGCGGGGGGCCCCCTCACAGATACGCAGTATTTT
clone size: .; D gene: .; J gene: TRBJ2-2; V gene: TRBV4-2; CDR3 protein: CASSQEKGRGELFF; CDR3 DNA: TGTGCCAGCAGCCAAGAAAAGGGCCGCGGGGAGCTGTTTTTT
clone size: .; D gene: .; J gene: TRBJ2-7; V gene: TRBV6-5; CDR3 protein: CASSTRTGSYEQYF; CDR3 DNA: TGTGCCAGCAGCACAAGGACGGGCTCCTACGAGCAGTACTTC
clone size: .; D gene: .; J gene: TRBJ2-3; V gene: TRBV19; CDR3 protein: CASGGGYTDTQYF; CDR3 DNA: TGTGCCAGTGGGGGCGGTTACACAGATACGCAGTATTTT
clone size: .; D gene: TRBD2; J gene: TRBJ2-1; V gene: TRBV7-6; CDR3 protein: CASSLGTSGIYNEQFF; CDR3 DNA: TGTGCCAGCAGCTTAGGGACTAGCGGGATCTACAATGAGCAGTTCTTC
clone size: .; D gene: .; J gene: TRBJ2-5; V gene: TRBV6-6; CDR3 protein: CASTTGTGETQYF; CDR3 DNA: TGTGCCAGCACCACCGGGACGGGAGAGACCCAGTACTTC
clone size: .; D gene: TRBD1; J gene: TRBJ1-4; V gene: TRBV28; CDR3 protein: CASSPGTGVGKLFF; CDR3 DNA: TGTGCCAGCAGTCCAGGGACAGGTGTTGGAAAACTGTTTTTT
clone size: once; D gene: .; J gene: TRBJ2-6; V gene: TRBV19; CDR3 protein: CASTASGANVLTF; CDR3 DNA: TGTGCCAGTACCGCCTCTGGGGCCAACGTCCTGACTTTC
clone size: .; D gene: .; J gene: TRBJ1-3; V gene: TRBV18; CDR3 protein: CASSPVDTSGNTIYF; CDR3 DNA: TGTGCCAGCTCACCAGTGGACACGTCTGGAAACACCATATATTTT
clone size: .; D gene: .; J gene: TRBJ2-7; V gene: TRBV9; CDR3 protein: CASSTHPRVVHGEQYF; CDR3 DNA: TGTGCCAGCAGCACCCATCCCAGGGTCGTTCATGGCGAGCAGTACTTC
clone size: .; D gene: TRBD2; J gene: TRBJ2-4; V gene: TRBV4-2; CDR3 protein: CASSQGGGWGGAKLAKNIQYF; CDR3 DNA: TGTGCCAGCAGCCAAGGTGGGGGTTGGGGAGGGGCCAAGCTAGCCAAAAACATTCAGTACTTC
clone size: medium-sized; D gene: TRBD1; J gene: TRBJ2-7; V gene: TRBV5-4; CDR3 protein: CASSWDSNEQYF; CDR3 DNA: TGTGCCAGCAGCTGGGACAGCAACGAGCAGTACTTC
clone size: few; D gene: .; J gene: TRBJ1-1; V gene: TRBV6-5; CDR3 protein: CASSYPGGTEAFF; CDR3 DNA: TGTGCCAGCAGTTACCCGGGGGGCACTGAAGCTTTCTTT
clone size: .; D gene: TRBD2; J gene: TRBJ2-1; V gene: TRBV7-3; CDR3 protein: CASSPSGTSGPNEQFF; CDR3 DNA: TGTGCCAGCAGCCCCTCCGGGACTAGCGGCCCCAATGAGCAGTTCTTC
clone size: .; D gene: .; J gene: TRBJ2-1; V gene: TRBV9; CDR3 protein: CASSQTPEVGYNEQFF; CDR3 DNA: TGTGCCAGCAGCCAAACACCCGAAGTGGGGTACAATGAGCAGTTCTTC
clone size: once; D gene: TRBD2; J gene: TRBJ2-7; V gene: TRBV28; CDR3 protein: CATHAGGFGPYEQYF; CDR3 DNA: TGTGCTACACACGCGGGGGGTTTCGGCCCCTACGAGCAGTACTTC
clone size: once; D gene: .; J gene: TRBJ2-7; V gene: TRBV6-5; CDR3 protein: CASSSADEQYF; CDR3 DNA: TGTGCCAGCAGTTCCGCCGACGAGCAGTACTTC